A selection of T cell receptor beta chains follows, all from one sample in a study of blood T cell repertoires in COVID-19. Sequencing was performed with immunoSEQ multiplex PCR; in TCRdb, only in-frame clones are kept and a portion is missing. This sample has 210,000 or so clones; 85% to 90% occur once, and the top ten carry over 3%. The sequenced sample was PBMCs or T cells enriched from blood (not recorded which). Receptor source: a woman between 50 and 59 years old in a cohort exposed to, infected with or recovered from COVID-19 (not recorded which). CDR3s include the opening cysteine and the closing phenylalanine or tryptophan. A D gene is named only where the DNA matches it firmly. The size of a clone is reported for some rows only, either as once, few or many, or as a class for expanded clones.

j_call d_call v_call clone_size cdr3_aa cdr3_nt
TRBJ2-2 NA TRBV6-5 NA CASSPVNTGELFF TGTGCCAGCAGTCCAGTTAACACCGGGGAGCTGTTTTTT
TRBJ2-7 NA TRBV7-2 NA CASSWTGRAYEQYF TGTGCCAGCAGCTGGACAGGGAGGGCCTACGAGCAGTACTTC
TRBJ1-3 NA TRBV7-2 NA CASGNRLSGNTIYF TGTGCCAGCGGGAACAGGCTCTCTGGAAACACCATATATTTT
TRBJ2-3 NA TRBV15 NA CATSRGEPGPTDTQYF TGTGCCACCAGCAGAGGGGAACCAGGGCCCACAGATACGCAGTATTTT
TRBJ2-2 NA TRBV6-2/TRBV6-3 NA CASSYLSLGELFF TGTGCCAGCAGTTACCTTTCCCTCGGGGAGCTGTTTTTT
TRBJ2-3 NA TRBV24-1 NA CATSDLGLGGRDTQYF TGTGCCACCAGTGATTTAGGTCTGGGGGGGCGAGATACGCAGTATTTT
TRBJ1-1 NA TRBV5-1 NA CASSLVAFGSTEAFF TGCGCCAGCAGCTTGGTAGCATTTGGGTCCACTGAAGCTTTCTTT
TRBJ1-4 TRBD1 TRBV29-1 few CSGGGADEKLFF TGCAGCGGAGGGGGCGCGGATGAAAAACTGTTTTTT
TRBJ1-1 NA TRBV6-2/TRBV6-3 once CASSYERDTEAFF TGTGCCAGCAGTTACGAACGGGACACTGAAGCTTTCTTT
TRBJ1-2 NA TRBV7-2 NA CASSLFTRDYGYTF TGTGCCAGCAGCTTATTTACCAGGGACTATGGCTACACCTTC
TRBJ2-1 TRBD2 TRBV7-6 NA CASSLMGGGSYNEQFF TGTGCCAGCAGCTTAATGGGCGGGGGATCCTACAATGAGCAGTTCTTC
TRBJ2-7 TRBD2 TRBV5-1 NA CASSLGGAGGLDEQYF TGCGCCAGCAGCTTGGGTGGAGCGGGGGGTCTCGACGAGCAGTACTTC
TRBJ1-6 TRBD1 TRBV9 NA CASSPRDRGGSPLHF TGTGCCAGCAGCCCCCGGGACAGGGGTGGTTCACCCCTCCACTTT
TRBJ2-1 TRBD1 TRBV5-5 NA CASSLSKDRGGSSYNEQFF TGTGCCAGCAGCTTGTCTAAGGACAGGGGGGGAAGCTCCTACAATGAGCAGTTCTTC
TRBJ2-1 TRBD1 TRBV9 NA CASSSGGGTGSNEQFF TGTGCCAGCAGCTCCGGGGGAGGGACAGGGTCCAATGAGCAGTTCTTC
TRBJ2-3 NA TRBV11-2 NA CASSPKLDTQYF TGTGCCAGCAGCCCCAAACTAGATACGCAGTATTTT
TRBJ2-5 NA TRBV13 NA CASSFGGQETQYF TGTGCCAGCAGCTTCGGCGGACAAGAGACCCAGTACTTC
TRBJ2-5 TRBD2 TRBV9 NA CASSVAPAGGRQETQYF TGTGCCAGCAGCGTAGCTCCAGCGGGGGGCCGTCAAGAGACCCAGTACTTC
TRBJ1-2 TRBD1 TRBV20-1 NA CSASGSWDRGRGYGYTF TGCAGTGCTAGTGGGTCTTGGGACAGGGGGCGCGGCTATGGCTACACCTTC
TRBJ1-1 NA TRBV7-3 once CASSLVGVNTEAFF TGTGCCAGCAGCTTAGTGGGAGTGAACACTGAAGCTTTCTTT
TRBJ1-2 TRBD1 TRBV3-1/TRBV3-2 NA CASSLWDRDYGYTF TGTGCCAGCAGCCTTTGGGACAGAGATTATGGCTACACCTTC
TRBJ2-3 TRBD2 TRBV27 NA CASSSNAGGPGADTQYF TGTGCCAGCAGTTCTAATGCGGGGGGGCCAGGGGCAGATACGCAGTATTTT
TRBJ1-1 TRBD1 TRBV12-3/TRBV12-4 NA CASSLDRGNEAFF TGTGCCAGCAGTTTAGACAGGGGCAATGAAGCTTTCTTT
TRBJ2-1 TRBD2 TRBV4-1 NA CASSQERVGGGAYEQFF TGCGCCAGCAGCCAAGAAAGGGTAGGCGGGGGGGCGTATGAGCAGTTCTTC
TRBJ1-1 TRBD1 TRBV3-1/TRBV3-2 NA CASSEQGAVTEAFF TGTGCCAGCAGCGAACAGGGGGCGGTAACTGAAGCTTTCTTT
TRBJ1-2 TRBD1 TRBV4-2 few CASSQDLQGGGYTF TGTGCCAGCAGCCAAGATTTACAAGGGGGCGGCTACACCTTC
TRBJ2-1 TRBD1 TRBV4-1 NA CASSAGTGWNEQFF TGCGCCAGCAGCGCCGGGACAGGGTGGAATGAGCAGTTCTTC
TRBJ2-1 TRBD1 TRBV13 NA CASSSGQGWGEQFF TGTGCCAGCAGCTCGGGACAGGGGTGGGGCGAGCAGTTCTTC
TRBJ1-3 TRBD1 TRBV18 NA CASSEGQGPGNTIYF TGTGCCAGCTCGGAGGGACAGGGACCTGGAAACACCATATATTTT
TRBJ2-7 NA TRBV5-1 NA CASSLVAEAEQYF TGCGCCAGCAGCTTGGTGGCGGAGGCCGAGCAGTACTTC
TRBJ2-7 NA TRBV10-3 NA CAITEPSSYEQYF TGTGCCATCACAGAACCCAGCTCCTACGAGCAGTACTTC
TRBJ1-2 NA TRBV13 NA CASSLSGAGGYTF TGTGCCAGCAGCTTATCAGGGGCGGGTGGCTACACCTTC
TRBJ1-5 NA TRBV6-6 NA CASSYEGQPQHF TGTGCCAGCAGTTACGAGGGCCAGCCCCAGCATTTT
TRBJ2-3 NA TRBV21-1 NA CASSKGQRGGTSTKKRTDTQYF TGTGCCAGCAGCAAAGGTCAGCGGGGGGGGACGAGCACAAAAAAACGCACAGATACGCAGTATTTT
TRBJ1-6 NA TRBV30 NA CAWSPVYNSPLHF TGTGCCTGGAGCCCAGTTTATAATTCACCCCTCCACTTT
TRBJ2-2 NA TRBV7-6 NA CASSLGQGTGELFF TGTGCCAGCAGCTTAGGTCAGGGCACCGGGGAGCTGTTTTTT
TRBJ2-1 TRBD2 TRBV6-6 NA CASSSSGGQNEQFF TGTGCCAGCAGTTCTAGCGGGGGGCAGAATGAGCAGTTCTTC
TRBJ1-4 TRBD1 TRBV5-1 NA CASSEGQSGEKLFF TGCGCCAGCAGCGAGGGACAGTCTGGAGAAAAACTGTTTTTT
TRBJ1-4 NA TRBV9 NA CASSVGDSGGEKLFF TGTGCCAGCAGCGTAGGAGATAGCGGTGGTGAAAAACTGTTTTTT
TRBJ1-2 TRBD1 TRBV7-2 once CASSADRGWVGYTF TGTGCCAGCAGCGCAGACAGGGGTTGGGTTGGCTACACCTTC
TRBJ2-7 NA TRBV5-4 NA CASSRSYEQYF TGTGCCAGCAGCCGCTCCTACGAGCAGTACTTC
TRBJ2-2 TRBD1 TRBV29-1 NA CSVVTGDRELFF TGCAGCGTTGTCACAGGGGATAGGGAGCTGTTTTTT
TRBJ1-2 NA TRBV9 NA CASSVDPGDYGYTF TGTGCCAGCAGCGTAGATCCAGGGGACTATGGCTACACCTTC
TRBJ2-7 TRBD1 TRBV5-6 NA CASSLAGTGGSYEQYF TGTGCCAGCAGCCTGGCCGGGACAGGGGGGTCCTACGAGCAGTACTTC